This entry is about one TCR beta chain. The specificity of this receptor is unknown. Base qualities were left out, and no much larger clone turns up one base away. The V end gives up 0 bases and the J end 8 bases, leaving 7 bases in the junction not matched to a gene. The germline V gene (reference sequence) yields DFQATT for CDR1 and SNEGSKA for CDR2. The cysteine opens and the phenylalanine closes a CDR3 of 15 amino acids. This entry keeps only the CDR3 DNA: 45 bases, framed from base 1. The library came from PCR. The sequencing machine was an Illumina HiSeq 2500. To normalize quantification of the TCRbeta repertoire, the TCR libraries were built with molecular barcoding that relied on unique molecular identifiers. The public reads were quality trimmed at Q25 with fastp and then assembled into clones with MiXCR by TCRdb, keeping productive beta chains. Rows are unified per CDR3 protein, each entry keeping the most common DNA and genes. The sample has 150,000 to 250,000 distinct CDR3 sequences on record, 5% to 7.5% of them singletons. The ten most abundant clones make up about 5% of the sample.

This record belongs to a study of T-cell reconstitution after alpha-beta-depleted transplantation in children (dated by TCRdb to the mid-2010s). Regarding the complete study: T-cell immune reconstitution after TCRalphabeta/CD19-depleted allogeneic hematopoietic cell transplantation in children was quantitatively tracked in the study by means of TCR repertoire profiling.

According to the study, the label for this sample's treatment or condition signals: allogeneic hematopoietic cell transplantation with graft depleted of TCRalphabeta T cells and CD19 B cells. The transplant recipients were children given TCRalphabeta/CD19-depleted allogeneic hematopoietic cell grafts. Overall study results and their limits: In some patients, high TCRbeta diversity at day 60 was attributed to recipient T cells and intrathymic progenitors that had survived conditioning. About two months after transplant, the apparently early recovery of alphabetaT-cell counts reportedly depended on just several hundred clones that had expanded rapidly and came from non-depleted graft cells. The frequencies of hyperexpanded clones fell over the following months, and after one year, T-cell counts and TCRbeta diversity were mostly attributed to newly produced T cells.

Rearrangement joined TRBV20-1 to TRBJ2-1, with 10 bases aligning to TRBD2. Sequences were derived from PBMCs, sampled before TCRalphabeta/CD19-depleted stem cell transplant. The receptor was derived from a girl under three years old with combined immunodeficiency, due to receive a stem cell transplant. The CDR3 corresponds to CSARELAGLVDEQFF. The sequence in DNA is TGCAGTGCTAGAGAACTAGCGGGATTAGTGGATGAGCAGTTCTTC.